Below are 14 T cell receptor beta chains sequenced from a single sample in a study of shared clonotypes between healthy human individuals. Some clones are missing from TCRdb's copy, which holds only in-frame ones; the method was immunoSEQ multiplex PCR. The table shows 300,000 to 350,000 clones, with 73% occurring only once. The sequenced sample was memory CD4+ T cells sorted from blood. As for subset: CD45RA-negative fraction. Source of these receptors: a young man in good health.

This clone showed up just a few times. This chain links TRBV5-4 with TRBJ2-6, with a weak D call TRBD1 (5 bases). Between the trimmed V and J ends, which lost 7 bases and 1 base, there was a span of 9 bases. The V gene's germline CDR1 is SGHNT and CDR2 YYREEE (reference sequence). CDR3 length: 14 amino acids. The CDR3 DNA sequence: TGTGCCAGCCGCCAGGGTTCTGGGGCCAACGTCCTGACTTTC. This encodes CASRQGSGANVLTF.

The chain carries TRBV28 and TRBJ1-4; no definite D call. This CDR3 is built from 17 residues. Trimming pared 2 bases from V and 2 bases from J, leaving 15 bases between. Per the germline V gene, CDR1 is MDHEN and CDR2 is SYDVKM. CDR3 amino acids: CASSLVVLVQTNEKLFF. CDR3 bases: TGTGCCAGCAGTTTAGTGGTACTGGTCCAGACTAATGAAAAACTGTTTTTT.

The CDR3 DNA reads as TGTGCCAGCAGACCAAACAGGGCTACTAACTATGGCTACACCTTC. Protein product: CASRPNRATNYGYTF. The chain has TRBV27 and TRBJ1-2; TRBD1 might be the D (6 bases). The CDR3 contains 15 residues. Germline V lookup: CDR1 MNHEY, CDR2 SMNVEV (reference sequence). The V end was cut by 6 bases, the J end by 0 bases, with 14 bases between.

This clone was seen at least ten times. V and J are TRBV27 and TRBJ2-7; D call uncertain. The CDR3 extends over 14 amino acids. Trimming stripped 1 base from V and 2 bases from J, with 9 bases between. Looked up from germline, CDR1 is MNHEY and CDR2 is SMNVEV (reference sequence). Here the CDR3 reads CASSLFMRPYEQYF. Here the CDR3 DNA reads TGTGCCAGCAGTTTATTCATGCGGCCCTACGAGCAGTACTTC.

The chain couples TRBV19 to TRBJ2-3, with D tentatively TRBD2 (6 bases). Trimming stripped 3 bases from V and 5 bases from J, with 12 bases between. The V gene's germline CDR1 is LNHDA and CDR2 SQIVND (reference sequence). CDR3 length: 14 amino acids. CDR3 residues: CASSIKLARDTQYF. The CDR3 coding sequence is TGTGCCAGTAGTATCAAACTAGCCAGAGATACGCAGTATTTT.

This clone was seen a handful of times. The chain couples TRBV7-8 to TRBJ2-7, with D possibly being TRBD2 (6 bases). V was clipped by 5 bases and J by 0 bases, with 14 bases between them. The CDR3 length is 15 residues. Germline V gene data show CDR1 as SGHVS and CDR2 as FQNEAQ. The CDR3 DNA is TGTGCCAGCAGCCGGGGGAGCGTCAGCTCCTACGAGCAGTACTTC. It encodes CASSRGSVSSYEQYF.

The chain joins TRBV9 to TRBJ1-4; D is perhaps TRBD1 (5 bases). The CDR3 contains 14 residues. Trimming took off 0 bases at V and 7 bases at J, with 10 bases between the two ends. Germline V gene sequence: CDR1 SGDLS, CDR2 YYNGEE. The CDR3 reads CASSVVGASEKLFF. CDR3 DNA: TGTGCCAGCAGCGTAGTAGGGGCGTCTGAAAAACTGTTTTTT.

This sequence joins TRBV11-2 and TRBJ1-4; no clear D. From germline, CDR1 is SGHAT and CDR2 FQNNGV. The CDR3 length is 14 residues. V was shortened by 1 base and J by 6 bases, with 9 bases between the two germline ends. The CDR3 DNA sequence: TGTGCCAGCAGCTTAGGCCGGGAGTATGAAAAACTGTTTTTT. Its translation is CASSLGREYEKLFF.

Of note for this clone: Additional DNA sequences in this sample encode the identical CDR3. The rearrangement uses TRBV11-2 and TRBJ1-3; maybe TRBD1 (5 bases). This CDR3 spans 14 amino acids. CDR1 is SGHAT and CDR2 is FQNNGV in the germline V gene. Trimming cost V 1 base and J 2 bases, with 6 bases left between them. The CDR3 protein is CASSLVGAGNTIYF. Written as DNA, the CDR3 is TGTGCCAGCAGCTTAGTAGGGGCTGGAAACACCATATATTTT.

The chain couples TRBV14 to TRBJ1-1, with 8 nucleotides matching TRBD1. The CDR3 length is 15 residues. Germline V lookup: CDR1 SGHDN, CDR2 FVKESK. With V trimmed by 0 bases and J by 2 bases, 2 bases remained unmatched. The CDR3 loop reads CASSQEGQVNTEAFF. CDR3 sequence (DNA): TGTGCCAGCAGCCAAGAGGGACAGGTTAACACTGAAGCTTTCTTT.

This clone occurred a few times. Other DNA sequences within the sample encode an identical CDR3. The chain combines TRBV2 with TRBJ1-4; D remains ambiguous. CDR1 and CDR2 (germline): SNHLY, FYNNEI. The CDR3 has 14 residues. Trimming left V 4 bases short and J 2 bases short, with 8 bases between. This CDR3 is CASSAGRTNEKLFF. The CDR3 nucleotides are TGTGCCAGCAGTGCGGGTCGGACTAATGAAAAACTGTTTTTT.

In this sample, this clone turned up once. The V gene is TRBV18, the J gene TRBJ2-7; no reliable D call. The CDR3 has 15 amino acids. The V end was cut by 2 bases, the J end by 2 bases, with 13 bases between. Germline V gene sequence: CDR1 KGHSH, CDR2 LQKENI. The CDR3, as DNA: TGTGCCAGCTCACCAGCAAAGACGTGGCCCTACGAGCAGTACTTC. Residues: CASSPAKTWPYEQYF.

V usage is TRBV5-1 and J usage is TRBJ2-3; maybe TRBD1 (6 bases). The CDR3 length is 15 residues. Germline CDR1 SGHRS, CDR2 YFSETQ. V was trimmed by 6 bases and J by 0 bases, leaving 14 bases between them. Here the CDR3 DNA reads TGCGCCAGCAATCAGGGGTTCTCTAGCACAGATACGCAGTATTTT. This codes for CASNQGFSSTDTQYF.

The chain combines TRBV2 with TRBJ2-1; TRBD2 matches 9 bases. The CDR3 extends over 17 amino acids. Germline assignment: CDR1 SNHLY and CDR2 FYNNEI. V lost 6 bases, J lost 7 bases, and 16 bases stayed unmatched. CDR3 coding DNA: TGTGCCAGCAGACCATCCCGCGGTAGCGGGAGTGGGAATGAGCAGTTCTTC. It codes for CASRPSRGSGSGNEQFF.